The 25 T cell receptor beta chains listed next were all sequenced from one sample in a study of neurological immune-mediated disorders. TCRdb processed the 5' RACE reads anew with MiXCR; each CDR3 protein has one entry. The sample records about 66,000 distinct CDR3 sequences, nearly 3.5% being singletons. The sequencing sample was made of PBMCs. These receptor sequences come from a man aged 35-49 years with multiple sclerosis.

This clonotype was counted many times. The chain employs TRBV10-3 and TRBJ1-5; D gene uncertain. The CDR3 consists of 14 residues. V was trimmed by 4 bases and J by 2 bases, leaving 9 bases between them. Germline CDR1 and CDR2: ENHRY and SYGVKD. This CDR3 reads CAISGEGGNQPQHF. CDR3 in DNA: TGTGCCATCAGTGGGGAGGGAGGCAATCAGCCCCAGCATTTT.

This clonotype was seen ten or more times. The rearrangement uses TRBV5-1 and TRBJ1-1, with 9 positions matching TRBD1. The junction had 2 bases not matched to a gene; V was cut back by 3 bases and J by 5 bases. The CDR3 loop spans 13 amino acids. Germline CDR1 reads SGHRS; CDR2 reads YFSETQ. The CDR3 DNA is TGCGCCAGCAGCTGGACAGGGGAAACTGAAGCTTTCTTT. This sequence encodes CASSWTGETEAFF.

This clonotype was seen many times. V usage is TRBV7-6 and J usage is TRBJ2-1; unclear D gene. V was cut by 4 bases and J by 4 bases, with 8 bases left in between. Germline loops: CDR1 SGHVS, CDR2 FNYEAQ. The CDR3 totals 13 residues. This CDR3 is CASSSDGYNEQFF. DNA for the CDR3: TGTGCCAGCAGCTCCGACGGGTACAATGAGCAGTTCTTC.

This clonotype was detected ten times or more. This chain uses TRBV20-1 with TRBJ1-2, with D perhaps TRBD1 (6 bases). CDR1 and CDR2 from the germline V gene are DFQATT and SNEGSKA (reference sequence). The V end lost 1 base, the J end lost 2 bases, and 8 bases lay between the germline ends. The CDR3 has 13 amino acids. Here the CDR3 reads CSARAGTNYGYTF. DNA for the CDR3: TGCAGTGCTAGAGCCGGGACAAACTATGGCTACACCTTC.

Ten or more counts support this clonotype. The chain is built from TRBV5-6 and TRBJ2-7; D possibly matches TRBD1 or TRBD2 (5 bases each). Trimming removed 3 bases at V and 1 base at J, with 8 bases between. Germline V CDR1 and CDR2: SGHDT, YYEEEE. CDR3 size: 13 residues. CDR3 residues: CASSWDGSYEQYF. The CDR3 bases are TGTGCCAGCAGCTGGGACGGGTCCTACGAGCAGTACTTC.

This clonotype appeared many times. The V and J genes are TRBV5-1 and TRBJ2-2, with TRBD1 matching 9 bases. Germline lookup yields CDR1 SGHRS and CDR2 YFSETQ. V lost 2 bases and J lost 6; bases outside the gene matches: 11. The CDR3 runs 17 residues. The CDR3 nucleotides are TGCGCCAGCAGCTTTCTTACGGGACAGGGTCTATCCGGGGAGCTGTTTTTT. This codes for CASSFLTGQGLSGELFF.

This clonotype was recorded at least ten times. The rearrangement joins TRBV5-1 to TRBJ1-2; D gene uncertain. V lost 0 bases and J 2 bases, leaving 11 bases between the germline ends. Germline CDR1 SGHRS, CDR2 YFSETQ. This CDR3 has 15 amino acids. CDR3 residues: CASSLGSVGNYGYTF. The CDR3 DNA sequence: TGCGCCAGCAGCTTGGGAAGTGTGGGCAACTATGGCTACACCTTC.

This clonotype has at least ten counts. The gene calls are TRBV6-5 and TRBJ1-6, with 8 positions matching TRBD1. Germline-derived CDR1 and CDR2 are MNHEY and SVGAGI. The CDR3 has 15 amino acids. V trimming: 7 bases; J trimming: 10 bases; junction bases outside the gene matches: 12. The CDR3 reads CASTLQAGGHSPLHF. As DNA, the CDR3 is TGTGCCAGCACCCTTCAGGCAGGGGGCCACTCACCCCTCCACTTT.

This clonotype occurred many times. The V call is TRBV5-5, the J call TRBJ2-2, with 7 bases lining up with TRBD1. The CDR3 runs 15 residues. With 1 base clipped from V and 6 bases from J, the junction kept 6 bases outside the gene matches. CDR1 is SGHKS, CDR2 YYEKEE, per germline (reference sequence). The CDR3 nucleotides are TGTGCCAGCAGCTTGTTCAGGGGGTCCGCCGGGGAGCTGTTTTTT. Translating gives CASSLFRGSAGELFF. Using reference TRBV5-5 and TRBJ2-2 for the parts outside the CDR3, the full variable domain is DAGVTQSPTHLIKTRGQQVTLRCSPISGHKSVSWYQQVLGQGPQFIFQYYEKEERGRGNFPDRFSARQFPNYSSELNVNALLLGDSALYLCASSLFRGSAGELFFGEGSRLTVL.

This clonotype was recorded at least ten times. This sequence joins TRBV10-3 and TRBJ2-1, with D uncertain. V lost 3 bases and J lost 5, with 8 bases in between. This CDR3 has 13 amino acids. Germline V lookup: CDR1 ENHRY, CDR2 SYGVKD. The CDR3 DNA reads as TGTGCCATCAGTGATAAAGGAGACAATGAGCAGTTCTTC. Its protein is CAISDKGDNEQFF.

This clonotype was detected ten times or more. The chain links TRBV24-1 to TRBJ1-5; D remains ambiguous. Germline-derived CDR1 and CDR2 are KGHDR and SFDVKD. Trimming pared 4 bases from V and 7 bases from J, leaving 13 bases between. This CDR3 contains 14 residues. Written as DNA, the CDR3 is TGTGCCACCAGTGAACCGGGGTTCCCCCAGCCCCAGCATTTT. Translated: CATSEPGFPQPQHF.

This clonotype was seen at least ten times. This chain links TRBV12-3 or TRBV12-4 with TRBJ1-1, with D tentatively TRBD1 (5 bases). The CDR3 has 15 amino acids. V was pared by 3 bases and J by 11 bases, with 22 bases between. CDR3 protein: CASSFRDGPLVYAFF. The CDR3, as DNA: TGTGCCAGCAGTTTCCGGGACGGACCGTTAGTATATGCTTTCTTT.

This clonotype was recorded many times. This sequence joins TRBV7-9 and TRBJ2-3, with 9 bases aligning to TRBD1. The germline gives CDR1 SEHNR, CDR2 FQNEAQ (reference sequence). This CDR3 has 15 residues. V lost 4 bases and J lost 0; bases outside the gene matches: 2. The CDR3 DNA is TGTGCCAGCAGCTCGGGGACAGGGAGCACAGATACGCAGTATTTT. It codes for CASSSGTGSTDTQYF.

This clonotype was counted at least ten times. The V gene is TRBV21-1, the J gene TRBJ1-6; the D call of TRBD1 is as the table states it, not checked on the DNA. TRBV21-1 is deemed a pseudogene. The CDR3 spans 16 residues. The CDR3 coding sequence is TGTGCCAGCAGCAAAGGACCCGGGACAGGGGGTGAGCCCCTCCACTTT. Its translation: CASSKGPGTGGEPLHF.

This clonotype was counted at least ten times. The chain couples TRBV7-6 to TRBJ2-1; unclear D gene. The CDR3 has 12 residues. Trimming removed 4 bases at V and 15 bases at J, with 16 bases between. Germline V gene lookup returns CDR1 SGHVS and CDR2 FNYEAQ. DNA of the CDR3: TGTGCCAGCAGCTCAGACCCGTTTAATCGGTTCTTC. Amino acids: CASSSDPFNRFF. Full variable domain (outside the CDR3, taken from reference TRBV7-6 and TRBJ2-1): GAGVSQSPRYKVTKRGQDVALRCDPISGHVSLYWYRQALGQGPEFLTYFNYEAQQDKSGLPNDRFSAERPEGSISTLTIQRTEQRDSAMYRCASSSDPFNRFFGPGTRLTVL.

This clonotype was detected a few times. A read error may account for a junction end that differs from germline. The chain combines TRBV20-1 with TRBJ2-1; 10 positions agree with TRBD2. The CDR3 loop spans 15 amino acids. The germline V gene has CDR1 DFQATT and CDR2 SNEGSKA (reference sequence). CDR3 region: CSAGEPGLALNEQFF. The CDR3 DNA reads as TGCAGTGCTGGAGAACCGGGACTAGCGCTAAATGAGCAGTTCTTC.

This clonotype was observed many times. The chain joins TRBV29-1 to TRBJ1-1; D is perhaps TRBD1 (6 bases). The CDR3 extends over 13 amino acids. Trimming took 3 bases from V and 5 from J, leaving 13 bases between them. Germline V gene sequence: CDR1 SQVTM, CDR2 ANQGSEA. CDR3 region: CSVDHGGETEAFF. For the CDR3, the DNA is TGCAGCGTTGATCACGGGGGCGAGACTGAAGCTTTCTTT.

This clonotype was seen many times. The chain uses TRBV12-3 or TRBV12-4 and TRBJ1-3; D is undetermined. The CDR3 loop spans 16 amino acids. Trimming removed 6 bases at V and 0 bases at J, with 15 bases between. This CDR3 is CASSTGSEASGNTIYF. The CDR3 DNA is TGTGCCAGCAGCACGGGATCAGAGGCCTCTGGAAACACCATATATTTT.

This clonotype was picked up many times. The V gene is TRBV12-3 or TRBV12-4, the J gene TRBJ2-7; the D is unclear. The germline V and J ends were trimmed by 3 bases and 2 bases, with 14 bases remaining between them. This CDR3 is built from 15 residues. DNA for the CDR3: TGTGCCAGCAGTTTTACCAAGCTCGGGCCCTACGAGCAGTACTTC. Encoded protein: CASSFTKLGPYEQYF.

This clonotype was detected only a few times. The chain joins TRBV19 to TRBJ1-3, with no clear D. The V end was cut by 2 bases, the J end by 1 base, with 9 bases between. The CDR3 extends over 15 amino acids. CDR1 is LNHDA and CDR2 is SQIVND in the germline V gene (reference sequence). CDR3 protein: CASSISDTSGNTIYF. Here the CDR3 DNA reads TGTGCCAGTAGTATAAGTGACACATCTGGAAACACCATATATTTT. Combining the CDR3 with reference TRBV19 and TRBJ1-3 gives the whole variable domain DGGITQSPKYLFRKEGQNVTLSCEQNLNHDAMYWYRQDPGQGLRLIYYSQIVNDFQKGDIAEGYSVSREKKESFPLTVTSAQKNPTAFYLCASSISDTSGNTIYFGEGSWLTVV.

In this sample, this clonotype turned up many times. The chain uses TRBV12-3 or TRBV12-4 and TRBJ2-1; 9 bases match TRBD1. V shed 4 bases, J shed 12 bases, and the junction held 7 bases outside the gene matches. This CDR3 is built from 13 residues. This CDR3 reads CASSSRTGVVQFF. The CDR3 region has the DNA TGTGCCAGCAGTTCCCGGACAGGGGTGGTGCAGTTCTTC.

This clonotype was seen many times. The rearrangement joins TRBV5-5 to TRBJ2-6, with D tentatively TRBD1 or TRBD2 (5 bases each). V lost 0 bases to trimming and J lost 0 bases, with 10 bases between them. CDR1 is SGHKS, CDR2 YYEKEE, per germline (reference sequence). The CDR3 is 17 residues long. The CDR3 loop is CASSLGGPSSGANVLTF. CDR3 bases: TGTGCCAGCAGCTTGGGGGGACCCAGCTCTGGGGCCAACGTCCTGACTTTC. Combining the CDR3 with reference TRBV5-5 and TRBJ2-6 gives the whole variable domain DAGVTQSPTHLIKTRGQQVTLRCSPISGHKSVSWYQQVLGQGPQFIFQYYEKEERGRGNFPDRFSARQFPNYSSELNVNALLLGDSALYLCASSLGGPSSGANVLTFGAGSRLTVL.

This clonotype was detected many times. V gene TRBV5-1 combines with J gene TRBJ2-7; D perhaps matches TRBD1 (6 bases). Per the germline V gene, CDR1 is SGHRS and CDR2 is YFSETQ. This CDR3 comprises 15 residues. The germline V and J ends were trimmed by 6 bases and 0 bases, with 16 bases remaining between them. The CDR3: CASTMTGQSSYEQYF. CDR3 DNA sequence: TGCGCCAGCACGATGACAGGTCAAAGCTCCTACGAGCAGTACTTC.

The sample holds many counts of this clonotype. The DNA for the CDR3 is TGCGCCAGCAGCCAAGATCGGGGTCTGGCTCAAGAGACCCAGTACTTC. This translates into CASSQDRGLAQETQYF. The J gene is TRBJ2-5, the V gene TRBV4-1; D possibly corresponds to TRBD2 (5 bases). This CDR3 has 16 amino acids. CDR1 MGHRA and CDR2 YSYEKL come from the germline V gene. Trimming removed 0 bases from V and 2 bases from J, with 13 bases in between.

The sample holds many counts of this clonotype. The genes are TRBV5-1 and TRBJ2-5, with TRBD1 matching over 11 bases. Germline values: CDR1 SGHRS, CDR2 YFSETQ. This CDR3 comprises 14 residues. Trimming cost V 3 bases and J 6 bases; bases outside gene matches: 4. The CDR3 bases are TGCGCCAGCAGCTCGGACAGGGGGCGGAAGACCCAGTACTTC. Protein product: CASSSDRGRKTQYF.